Each of the 24 T cell receptor beta chains below was sequenced from the same sample in a study of Graves' ophthalmopathy and Graves' hyperthyroidism. Amplification targeted the TCR beta CDR3 regions, with RNA transcripts as the source material. RT-PCR in the first round used HTBI primers; a second-round multiplex PCR followed. TCRdb analysed the multiplex PCR reads with MiXCR anew, one entry per CDR3 protein. The profile shows 350,000 to 450,000 distinct CDR3 sequences, around 21% of them singletons. Sequencing was performed on peripheral blood. The receptors here all came from a young woman with stable Graves' hyperthyroidism.

This clonotype was recorded many times. CDR3 in amino acids: CSVQRGADEQYF. CDR3 sequence (DNA): TGCAGCGTTCAGCGGGGGGCGGACGAGCAGTACTTC. The rearrangement uses TRBV29-1 and TRBJ2-7; 9 positions agree with TRBD2. CDR1 is SQVTM and CDR2 is ANQGSEA in the germline V gene. CDR3 size: 12 residues. V was pared by 5 bases and J by 5 bases, with 4 bases of the junction left unmatched.

In this sample, this clonotype turned up many times. This chain links TRBV6-9 with TRBJ1-5; 7 nucleotides line up with TRBD1. CDR3 length: 17 residues. CDR1 and CDR2 (germline): MNHGY, SVAAGI. The J segment lost 2 bases and the V segment lost 0 bases, leaving 7 bases of the junction unmatched. CDR3 sequence: CASSYSRRQGRNQPQHF. The CDR3 nucleotides read TGTGCCAGCAGTTATTCTAGAAGACAGGGCCGCAATCAGCCCCAGCATTTT.

This clonotype was detected ten times or more. The chain combines TRBV28 with TRBJ2-7, with 9 bases aligning to TRBD1. V shed 4 bases and J 9 bases; nucleotides not matched to a gene: 7. Germline V gene sequence: CDR1 MDHEN, CDR2 SYDVKM. This CDR3 comprises 13 residues. As DNA, the CDR3 is TGTGCCAGCAGTTCCCGGGACAGGGCGGCGCAGTACTTC. Translating it yields CASSSRDRAAQYF.

V gene TRBV2 combines with J gene TRBJ2-5; D not resolved. This CDR3 spans 9 amino acids. Per germline, CDR1 SNHLY and CDR2 FYNNEI. CDR3 sequence: CTIQETQYF. The CDR3 DNA is TGTACTATCCAAGAGACCCAGTACTTC.

This clonotype was counted between two and nine times. V is TRBV30 and J is TRBJ1-1; tentative D call: TRBD1 (5 bases). Germline V CDR1 and CDR2: GTSNPN, SVGIG (reference sequence). The length of the CDR3 is 12 residues. V was cut by 5 bases and J by 4 bases, with 11 bases left in between. CDR3 coding DNA: TGTGCCTGGGGGGACCTGGCCACTGAAGCTTTCTTT. It translates to CAWGDLATEAFF.

The chain carries TRBV29-1 and TRBJ2-5, with 7 bases that match TRBD1. Germline V gene data show CDR1 as SQVTM and CDR2 as ANQGSEA. The CDR3 runs 12 residues. Trimming removed 4 bases from V and 6 bases from J; junction bases left unmatched: 5. This CDR3 reads CSVAAGGQTQYF. For the CDR3, the DNA is TGCAGCGTTGCTGCAGGGGGTCAGACCCAGTACTTC.

This clonotype occurred many times. The J gene is TRBJ2-6, the V gene TRBV29-1; D is undetermined. V was trimmed by 4 bases and J by 4 bases, leaving 8 bases between them. The germline V gene encodes CDR1 SQVTM and CDR2 ANQGSEA. This CDR3 has 13 amino acids. CDR3 bases: TGCAGCGTTGCGGTAGCCGGGGCCAACGTCCTGACTTTC. Its translation: CSVAVAGANVLTF.

This clonotype was found many times. This sequence joins TRBV7-2 and TRBJ2-7; D is undetermined. The CDR3 loop spans 15 amino acids. The germline V and J ends were trimmed by 4 bases and 2 bases, with 15 bases remaining between them. The V gene's germline CDR1 is SGHTA and CDR2 FQGNSA. Written as DNA, the CDR3 is TGTGCCAGCAGCTCATTATTAAGGAGTCCCTACGAGCAGTACTTC. Translating it yields CASSSLLRSPYEQYF.

The rearrangement uses TRBV20-1 and TRBJ1-5; D call uncertain. Trimming took off 3 bases at V and 7 bases at J, with 13 bases between the two ends. Germline values: CDR1 DFQATT, CDR2 SNEGSKA (reference sequence). There are 13 residues in the CDR3. The CDR3 DNA reads as TGCAGTGCTAGTAGCCAGTCAAGCCAGCCCCAGCATTTT. It is translated as CSASSQSSQPQHF.

This clonotype was counted many times. V usage is TRBV2 and J usage is TRBJ2-2; D gene unclear. From germline, CDR1 is SNHLY and CDR2 FYNNEI. Trimming stripped 6 bases from V and 1 base from J, with 9 bases between. CDR3 length equals 14 residues. CDR3 amino acids: CASSDSRNTGELFF. The CDR3 DNA reads TGTGCCAGCAGCGATAGCAGGAACACCGGGGAGCTGTTTTTT.

Ten or more counts support this clonotype. This sequence joins TRBV29-1 and TRBJ2-5; a possible D gene is TRBD2 (6 bases). This CDR3 has 12 amino acids. Per germline, CDR1 SQVTM and CDR2 ANQGSEA. V lost 7 bases and J 2 bases, leaving 11 bases between the germline ends. The CDR3 bases are TGCAGCGCCGGGGCGGGGCAAGAGACCCAGTACTTC. As protein: CSAGAGQETQYF.

The CDR3 DNA reads as TGCAGTGCTAGAGATTCGGGACTAGCGGGGAGCCGGGCCTACGAGCAGTACTTC. Translated: CSARDSGLAGSRAYEQYF. The chain combines TRBV20-1 with TRBJ2-7; 13 bases line up with TRBD2. This CDR3 spans 18 amino acids. CDR1 DFQATT and CDR2 SNEGSKA come from the germline V gene (reference sequence). J lost 2 bases, V lost 0 bases, and 10 bases had no gene match.

For this clonotype: Since a much larger clone is just one base distant, this may be a read error. This chain links TRBV18 with TRBJ1-1; D is undetermined. This CDR3 has 15 amino acids. V shed 5 bases and J shed 5 bases, with 18 bases lying between them. Germline V gene data show CDR1 as KGHSH and CDR2 as LQKENI. The CDR3 region is CASSSIGLGGTEAFF. DNA for the CDR3: TGTGCCAGCTCATCAATAGGACTCGGCGGGACTGAAGCTTTCTTT.

For this clonotype: At one of its ends the junction is not consistent with the germline gene, which may arise from a read error. The rearrangement joins TRBV9 to TRBJ2-5, with 7 bases fitting TRBD1. Germline V lookup: CDR1 SGDLS, CDR2 YYNGEE. This CDR3 is built from 14 residues. The CDR3 DNA sequence: TGTTCCATCAGTTTGGGACAGTGGCAAGAGACCCGGTACTTC. It codes for CSISLGQWQETRYF.

This clonotype was found a few times. The V and J genes are TRBV27 and TRBJ2-2; 10 bases fit TRBD2. CDR3 length: 17 residues. Germline lookup yields CDR1 MNHEY and CDR2 SMNVEV (reference sequence). J lost 4 bases, V lost 7 bases, and 12 bases had no gene match. CDR3 amino acids: CASNLSGLAGVTGELFF. CDR3 coding DNA: TGTGCCAGCAACTTATCAGGGCTAGCGGGAGTCACCGGGGAGCTGTTTTTT.

This clonotype was observed many times. The gene calls are TRBV11-2 and TRBJ2-7; 11 bases fit TRBD2. The CDR3 sequence is 15 residues long. The V gene end was trimmed by 5 bases and the J gene end by 7 bases; junction bases not matched to a gene: 10. CDR1 is SGHAT, CDR2 FQNNGV, per germline. The CDR3 region has the DNA TGTGCCAGCAGCGATGGGACTAGCGGTCATGGGGAGCAGTACTTC. Protein product: CASSDGTSGHGEQYF.

This clonotype turned up a few times. A much larger clone lies a single base off, so this may be a read error. V is TRBV6-1 and J is TRBJ2-2; D possibly corresponds to TRBD2 (5 bases). The CDR3 has 13 residues. From germline, CDR1 is MNHNS and CDR2 SASEGT. CDR3 coding DNA: TGTGCCAGCAGTGGGACTGACACCAGGGAGCTGTTTTTT. This sequence encodes CASSGTDTRELFF.

The chain links TRBV30 to TRBJ1-1, with D maybe TRBD1 (6 bases). The CDR3 is made up of 13 amino acids. CDR1 and CDR2 (germline): GTSNPN, SVGIG (reference sequence). Between the trimmed V and J ends, which lost 2 bases and 7 bases, there was a span of 14 bases. The CDR3 spells CAWSLWQGYEAFF. The CDR3 coding sequence is TGTGCCTGGAGTCTGTGGCAGGGGTATGAAGCTTTCTTT.

The chain employs TRBV7-2 and TRBJ1-6; D gene uncertain. Deletions cut 1 base from V and 6 bases from J, with 10 bases between. This CDR3 has 15 amino acids. Per the germline V gene, CDR1 is SGHTA and CDR2 is FQGNSA. The chain's CDR3 is CASSLGPSINSPLHF. As DNA, the CDR3 is TGTGCCAGCAGCTTAGGGCCCAGCATTAATTCACCCCTCCACTTT.

This clonotype was counted ten times or more. The chain couples TRBV12-3 or TRBV12-4 to TRBJ2-7; no definite D call. The CDR3 contains 11 residues. Trimming stripped 5 bases from V and 7 bases from J, with 9 bases between. CDR3 sequence (DNA): TGTGCCAGCAGTAGTGTGGGGGAGCAGTACTTC. Protein product: CASSSVGEQYF.

This clonotype was seen a handful of times. This chain joins TRBV4-2 and TRBJ1-5, with unresolved D. CDR1 and CDR2 from the germline V gene are LGHNA and YNFKEQ. Deletions cut 4 bases from V and 7 bases from J, with 23 bases between. This CDR3 region has 17 residues. The CDR3 region is CASSPVFREALLQPQHF. Written as DNA, the CDR3 is TGTGCCAGCAGCCCGGTCTTCCGAGAGGCTTTGCTCCAGCCCCAGCATTTT.

This clonotype was seen repeatedly, ten times or more. This rearrangement joins TRBV5-6 to TRBJ2-7; no clear D gene. The CDR3 runs to 12 residues. The V gene's germline CDR1 is SGHDT and CDR2 YYEEEE. With 5 bases removed from V and 4 bases from J, the gap between germline ends came to 10 bases. The CDR3 nucleotides read TGTGCCAGCAGTCTGCGACATTACGAGCAGTACTTC. This translates into CASSLRHYEQYF. Drawing the rest from reference TRBV5-6 and TRBJ2-7, the complete variable domain is DAGVTQSPTHLIKTRGQQVTLRCSPKSGHDTVSWYQQALGQGPQFIFQYYEEEERQRGNFPDRFSGHQFPNYSSELNVNALLLGDSALYLCASSLRHYEQYFGPGTRLTVT.

This clonotype was counted ten times or more. V and J are TRBV10-3 and TRBJ1-6; a possible D gene is TRBD1 (5 bases). Germline V gene sequence: CDR1 ENHRY, CDR2 SYGVKD. V was cut by 3 bases and J by 10 bases, with 13 bases left in between. The CDR3 has 14 amino acids. CDR3 bases: TGTGCCATCAGTGATGGGAGGGGAGGATCACCCCTCCACTTT. It yields the protein CAISDGRGGSPLHF.

The chain couples TRBV7-3 to TRBJ1-1; tentatively, D is TRBD1 (5 bases). Trimming cost V 0 bases and J 6 bases, with 8 bases left between them. The CDR3 extends over 13 amino acids. CDR1 and CDR2 (germline): SGHTA, FQGTGA. The CDR3 bases are TGTGCCAGCAGCTTAACCGGGACGGCTGAAGCTTTCTTT. It codes for CASSLTGTAEAFF.